The clone carrying this T cell receptor beta chain was counted between two and nine times. Its matching antigen is unknown. This sample is drawn from a study of T cell repertoires in cytomegalovirus infection. Study in general: Indications of both CMV infection and matching HLA type were provided by public TCR beta signatures. Findings and limits, study-wide: Pooled public TCR beta family frequency picked out CMV carriers with the relevant HLA. There were HLA-C-restricted CMV-specific TCR beta clonotypes dominating the ex vivo response.

Each CDR3 protein is one row after TCRdb ran MiXCR on the reads. The sample has around 260,000 distinct CDR3 sequences, over 20% seen once. V lost 3 bases, J lost 6 bases, and 13 bases lay in between. The V gene's germline CDR1 is SGDLS and CDR2 YYNGEE. CDR3 length: 13 residues. The V gene is TRBV9, the J gene TRBJ2-7; D is possibly TRBD2 (6 bases). Sequenced input: PBMCs. This sequence was found in a human donor in good health (CMV status not recorded). Some clones in this sample may be carry-over from other donors' samples. This CDR3 is CASSGIRDSEQYF. The CDR3 DNA is TGTGCCAGCAGCGGAATCAGGGACTCCGAGCAGTACTTC.